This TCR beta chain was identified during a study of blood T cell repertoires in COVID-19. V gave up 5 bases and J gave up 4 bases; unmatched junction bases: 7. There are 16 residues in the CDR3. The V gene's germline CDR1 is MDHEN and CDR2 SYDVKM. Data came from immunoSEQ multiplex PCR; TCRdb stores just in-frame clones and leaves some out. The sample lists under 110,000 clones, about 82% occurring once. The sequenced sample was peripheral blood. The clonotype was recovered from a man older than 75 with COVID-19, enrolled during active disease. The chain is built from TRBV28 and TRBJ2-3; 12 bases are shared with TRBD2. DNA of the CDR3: TGTGCCAGCAGTCCTTGGACTAGCGGGAACTCAGATACGCAGTATTTT. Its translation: CASSPWTSGNSDTQYF.